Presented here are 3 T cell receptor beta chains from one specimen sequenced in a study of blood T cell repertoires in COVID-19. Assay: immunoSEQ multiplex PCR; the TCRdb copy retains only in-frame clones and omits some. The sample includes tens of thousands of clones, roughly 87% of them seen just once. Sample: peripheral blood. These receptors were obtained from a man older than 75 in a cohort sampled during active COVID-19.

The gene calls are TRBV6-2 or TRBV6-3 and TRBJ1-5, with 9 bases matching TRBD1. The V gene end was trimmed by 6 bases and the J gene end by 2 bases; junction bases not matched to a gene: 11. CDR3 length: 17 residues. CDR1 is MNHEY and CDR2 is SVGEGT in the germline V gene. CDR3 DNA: TGTGCCAGCAGCGCCGGGACAGGGTTTTCGGGCAATCAGCCCCAGCATTTT. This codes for CASSAGTGFSGNQPQHF.

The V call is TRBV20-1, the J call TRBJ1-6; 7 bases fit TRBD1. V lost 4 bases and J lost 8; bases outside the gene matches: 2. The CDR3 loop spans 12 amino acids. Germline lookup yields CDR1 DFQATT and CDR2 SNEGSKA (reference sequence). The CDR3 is CSAIDRDSPLHF. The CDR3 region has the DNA TGCAGTGCTATTGACAGGGATTCACCCCTCCACTTT.

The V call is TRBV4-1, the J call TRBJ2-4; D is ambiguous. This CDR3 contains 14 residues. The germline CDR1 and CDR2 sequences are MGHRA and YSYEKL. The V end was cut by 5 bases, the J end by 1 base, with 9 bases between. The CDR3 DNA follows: TGCGCCAGCAGCACGGAGTGGGCCAAAAACATTCAGTACTTC. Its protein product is CASSTEWAKNIQYF.